These 16 T cell receptor beta chains share one sample of origin, sequenced in a study of tumor-infiltrating lymphocytes in primary liver carcinoma. The study extracted blood RNA from unsorted whole blood and also extracted germline DNA. The authors made TCR beta cDNA from roughly 480 ng total RNA with a constant-region primer. Libraries of TCR beta came from three nested multiplex PCR rounds with slightly modified ARM-PCR. TRBV1-TRBV30 forward primers paired with a C-beta reverse primer drove the first two PCR rounds, about 9 cycles each. TCRdb redid the calling of the multiplex PCR reads with MiXCR, one entry per CDR3 protein. The repertoire holds fewer than 400,000 distinct CDR3 sequences, with more than 55% as singletons. The specimen sequenced was peripheral blood. These receptors were collected from a man aged 40-49 years with primary liver carcinoma and hepatitis B virus infection.

This clonotype has ten or more counts. CDR3 protein: CASSALRFGNIQYF. In nucleotides, the CDR3 is TGTGCCAGCTCCGCCCTCAGGTTTGGCAACATTCAGTACTTC. This rearrangement joins TRBV6-5 to TRBJ2-4; D gene unclear. There are 14 residues in the CDR3. Trimming left V 8 bases short and J 7 bases short, with 18 bases between. CDR1 and CDR2 from the germline V gene are MNHEY and SVGAGI.

This clonotype showed up just once. One end of the junction is discordant with germline, which a read error may explain. This chain uses TRBV11-2 with TRBJ2-3; D not resolved. Germline lookup yields CDR1 SGHAT and CDR2 FQNNGV. This CDR3 contains 15 residues. CDR3 in DNA: TGTGCCAGCAGCTTTGACTCGGGCCTCACCGATATGCAGTATTTT. This gives the protein CASSFDSGLTDMQYF.

This chain links TRBV5-1 with TRBJ1-2; possibly TRBD1 for D (5 bases). Germline assignment: CDR1 SGHRS and CDR2 YFSETQ. This CDR3 is built from 12 residues. V was cut by 4 bases and J by 6 bases, with 10 bases left in between. The CDR3 spells CASSRDENGYTF. Written as DNA, the CDR3 is TGCGCCAGCAGCCGGGACGAAAATGGCTACACCTTC.

Details on this clonotype: A junction boundary mismatches the germline segment, possibly from a read error. The chain carries TRBV29-1 and TRBJ2-3; D might be TRBD2 (6 bases). This CDR3 region has 15 residues. Germline V lookup: CDR1 SQVTM, CDR2 ANQGSEA. CDR3 in amino acids: CIVGSSGVQAGTQYF. The CDR3 DNA sequence: TGCATCGTTGGGTCGTCGGGAGTACAGGCAGGTACGCAGTATTTT.

On this clonotype: A much larger clone is a single base away; this may be a read error. The gene calls are TRBV4-3 and TRBJ1-4; D ambiguous. The CDR3 sequence is 14 residues long. Germline V gene sequence: CDR1 LGHNA, CDR2 YSLEER. The CDR3 coding sequence is TGCGCCAGCAGCCAAGTAGGGTTTAATGAAAAACCGTTTTTT. This translates into CASSQVGFNEKPFF.

With respect to this clonotype: One end of the junction does not line up with germline, which may come from a read error. The rearrangement joins TRBV10-3 to TRBJ2-3, with 10 bases identical to TRBD2. The CDR3 covers 17 residues. The germline CDR1 and CDR2 sequences are ENHRY and SYGVKD. The CDR3 DNA reads as TGTGCAATCAGTGAGAACATAGCGGGAGGCGGAACAGATGCACAGTATTTT. Protein: CAISENIAGGGTDAQYF.

On this clonotype: A much larger clone is a single base away; this may be a read error. The rearrangement joins TRBV12-3 or TRBV12-4 to TRBJ2-1; TRBD2 matches at 13 bases. CDR3 length equals 17 residues. The chain's CDR3 is CTSSPGTSGIQGRKQFF. CDR3 sequence (DNA): TGTACCAGCAGTCCTGGGACTAGCGGGATCCAGGGCCGCAAGCAGTTCTTC.

With respect to this clonotype: The junction departs from the called germline gene at one end, perhaps through a read error. The J gene is TRBJ1-2, the V gene TRBV30, with 7 bases fitting TRBD1. The CDR3 has 15 residues. The germline V gene has CDR1 GTSNPN and CDR2 SVGIG (reference sequence). For the CDR3, the DNA is TGTACCTGGAGCTCAGGGGGAAACCCCATCTATGGCTACACCTTC. As protein: CTWSSGGNPIYGYTF.

This clonotype came up a few times. A read error may explain this, as a much larger clone is one base away. This sequence joins TRBV29-1 and TRBJ2-5, with 9 positions matching TRBD2. CDR3 size: 15 residues. The germline V gene encodes CDR1 SQVTM and CDR2 ANQGSEA. DNA for the CDR3: TGCGGCGTTGCTGACGGGACTAGCAACCAAGAGACCCAGTACTTC. Residues: CGVADGTSNQETQYF.

Ten or more counts support this clonotype. The chain has TRBV4-1 and TRBJ2-5, with D maybe TRBD2 (5 bases). V shed 1 base and J shed 5 bases, with 14 bases lying between them. This CDR3 is 15 amino acids long. Per germline, CDR1 MGHRA and CDR2 YSYEKL. The CDR3 DNA reads as TGCGCCAGCAGCCAAGCCGGGAATTATTTGGAGACCCAGTACTTC. It specifies CASSQAGNYLETQYF.

This clonotype occurred many times. This chain connects TRBV12-3 or TRBV12-4 to TRBJ1-5, with TRBD1 identical over 9 bases. The CDR3 extends over 15 amino acids. V lost 2 bases, J lost 6 bases, and 5 bases stayed unmatched. CDR3 nucleotides: TGTGCCAGCAGTTTAAGGACAGGGGTCAGTCAGCCCCAGCATTTT. This encodes CASSLRTGVSQPQHF.

The chain has TRBV5-1 and TRBJ2-7, with 8 bases fitting TRBD1. Looked up from germline, CDR1 is SGHRS and CDR2 is YFSETQ. This CDR3 has 14 residues. With V trimmed by 0 bases and J by 5 bases, 4 bases remained unmatched. CDR3 sequence (DNA): TGCGCCAGCAGCTTGGGACAGGGGCACGACGAGCAGTACTTC. Its translation is CASSLGQGHDEQYF.

The CDR3 here is CASSEALQAGKQFF. The CDR3 nucleotides are TGTGCCAGCAGTGAAGCGCTTCAAGCGGGGAAGCAGTTCTTC. The chain joins TRBV6-1 to TRBJ2-1, with 7 nucleotides matching TRBD2. V was pared by 0 bases and J by 11 bases, with 7 bases of the junction left unmatched. Germline V CDR1 and CDR2: MNHNS, SASEGT. The CDR3 consists of 14 residues.

A remark on this clonotype: No conserved phenylalanine or tryptophan ends this CDR3, so it is likely a read error. This chain connects TRBV5-5 to TRBJ2-2, with 14 bases fitting TRBD2. Germline trimming cut 5 bases from V and 3 bases from J; bases unmatched to any gene: 3. CDR3 length: 16 residues. CDR1 and CDR2 (germline): SGHKS, YYEKEE (reference sequence). CDR3 bases: TGTGCCAGCAGGGGACTAGCGGGAGCGGACACCGGGGAGCTGTTTTCT. It is translated as CASRGLAGADTGELFS.

Remarks on this clonotype: One end of the junction is discordant with germline, which a read error may explain. CDR3 DNA sequence: TGTGTCAGCAGCAGGCGGACAGGGGCAGGGGCAGATACGCGGTATTTT. It encodes CVSSRRTGAGADTRYF. This chain uses TRBV11-1 with TRBJ2-3; TRBD1 matches at 9 bases. The germline V gene has CDR1 SGHAT and CDR2 FQDESV (reference sequence). The CDR3 consists of 16 residues.

This clonotype was found a few times. This chain joins TRBV6-2 or TRBV6-3 and TRBJ1-2, with D hard to call. The CDR3 is made up of 14 amino acids. V was pared by 5 bases and J by 7 bases, with 17 bases between. Per germline, CDR1 MNHEY and CDR2 SVGEGT. The CDR3 sequence: CASSTGIDRGGYTF. CDR3 bases: TGTGCCAGCAGTACGGGGATCGACCGAGGTGGCTACACCTTC.